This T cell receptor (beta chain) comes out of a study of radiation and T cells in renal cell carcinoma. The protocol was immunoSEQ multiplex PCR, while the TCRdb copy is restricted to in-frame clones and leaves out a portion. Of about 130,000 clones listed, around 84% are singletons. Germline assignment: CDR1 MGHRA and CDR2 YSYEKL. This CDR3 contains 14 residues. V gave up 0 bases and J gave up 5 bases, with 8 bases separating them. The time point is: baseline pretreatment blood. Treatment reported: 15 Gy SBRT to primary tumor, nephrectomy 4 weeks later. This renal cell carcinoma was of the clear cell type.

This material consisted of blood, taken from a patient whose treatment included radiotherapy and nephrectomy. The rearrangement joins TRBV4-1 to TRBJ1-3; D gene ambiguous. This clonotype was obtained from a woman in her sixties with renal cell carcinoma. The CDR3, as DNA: TGCGCCAGCAGCCAAGAAGGAGGCCGAAACACCATATATTTT. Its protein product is CASSQEGGRNTIYF.